The 18 T cell receptor beta chains reported below all come from one sample, sequenced in a study of T-cell memory formation after mild COVID-19. In TCRdb, the 5' RACE reads were re-called with MiXCR into one record per CDR3 protein. This table has more than 150,000 distinct CDR3 sequences, approximately 18% appearing once. Sequenced material: PBMCs or a T cell subset sorted from them (not recorded which). The source is a man younger than 30 who had mild COVID-19 (a few samples of this study predate the infection). Cell type and time point are not known.

This chain uses TRBV6-2 or TRBV6-3 with TRBJ1-5, with unresolved D. With 6 bases removed from V and 2 bases from J, the gap between germline ends came to 11 bases. Germline V CDR1 and CDR2: MNHEY, SVGEGT. The length of the CDR3 is 14 residues. CDR3 residues: CASSSVPGNQPQHF. In DNA, the CDR3 is TGTGCCAGCAGCTCCGTCCCTGGCAATCAGCCCCAGCATTTT.

The rearrangement joins TRBV5-4 to TRBJ2-3, with a tentative D call TRBD2 (6 bases). Germline CDR1 reads SGHNT; CDR2 reads YYREEE (reference sequence). The germline V and J ends were trimmed by 3 bases and 5 bases, with 13 bases remaining between them. The CDR3 is 14 residues long. The DNA of the CDR3 is TGTGCCAGCAGCTCGCGACTAGTCGAAGATACGCAGTATTTT. It codes for CASSSRLVEDTQYF.

The chain combines TRBV7-7 with TRBJ2-1; TRBD2 might be the D (5 bases). Trimming removed 0 bases from V and 7 bases from J, with 10 bases in between. The CDR3 consists of 14 residues. Germline values: CDR1 SSHAT, CDR2 FNYEAQ (reference sequence). CDR3 nucleotide sequence: TGTGCCAGCAGCTTAGCCACTAGTTTTAATGAGCAGTTCTTC. It encodes CASSLATSFNEQFF.

The genes are TRBV5-4 and TRBJ1-4, with 8 bases matching TRBD1. This CDR3 has 14 amino acids. Losses at the gene ends were 1 base for V and 7 bases for J; bases not matched to a gene: 3. Germline loops: CDR1 SGHNT, CDR2 YYREEE (reference sequence). In nucleotides, the CDR3 is TGTGCCAGCAGCTTGCAGGGGGCGGCTGAAAAACTGTTTTTT. Protein product: CASSLQGAAEKLFF. Complete variable domain (other parts from reference TRBV5-4 and TRBJ1-4): ETGVTQSPTHLIKTRGQQVTLRCSSQSGHNTVSWYQQALGQGPQFIFQYYREEENGRGNFPPRFSGLQFPNYSSELNVNALELDDSALYLCASSLQGAAEKLFFGSGTQLSVL.

The sample holds a few counts of this clonotype. The rearrangement links TRBV5-4 to TRBJ2-5, with D perhaps TRBD1 (5 bases). Trimming pared 9 bases from V and 4 bases from J, leaving 16 bases between. This CDR3 contains 13 residues. Looked up from germline, CDR1 is SGHNT and CDR2 is YYREEE (reference sequence). CDR3 DNA: TGTGCCACCTCACAGGTTCTCGGAGAGACCCAGTACTTC. Translating gives CATSQVLGETQYF.

This clonotype was seen a handful of times. The CDR3 sequence: CASSSTGVDEQYF. The DNA of the CDR3 is TGTGCCAGCAGCTCGACAGGGGTGGACGAGCAGTACTTC. The chain couples TRBV5-4 to TRBJ2-7, with 8 nucleotides matching TRBD1. Trimming removed 3 bases from V and 5 bases from J; junction bases left unmatched: 4. The CDR3 totals 13 residues. Germline V lookup: CDR1 SGHNT, CDR2 YYREEE (reference sequence). Full variable domain (rest looked up from reference TRBV5-4 and TRBJ2-7): ETGVTQSPTHLIKTRGQQVTLRCSSQSGHNTVSWYQQALGQGPQFIFQYYREEENGRGNFPPRFSGLQFPNYSSELNVNALELDDSALYLCASSSTGVDEQYFGPGTRLTVT.

V gene TRBV5-1 combines with J gene TRBJ2-7; TRBD1 aligns across 8 bases. Germline V gives CDR1 SGHRS, CDR2 YFSETQ. V lost 7 bases to trimming and J lost 7 bases; unmatched junction nucleotides: 10. The CDR3 spans 13 residues. The CDR3 sequence is CASRKDRAGEQYV. In nucleotides, the CDR3 is TGCGCCAGCCGCAAGGACAGGGCGGGAGAGCAGTACGTC.

The chain has TRBV7-2 and TRBJ1-3, with D unclear. The length of the CDR3 is 14 residues. Germline values: CDR1 SGHTA, CDR2 FQGNSA. The V and J ends lost 5 bases and 7 bases respectively, with 15 bases between them. Written as DNA, the CDR3 is TGTGCCAGCAGCCCCAGGAGGTCCTCCAACACCATATATTTT. Its translation is CASSPRRSSNTIYF.

The chain employs TRBV12-3 or TRBV12-4 and TRBJ1-1, with 7 positions matching TRBD1. V gave up 4 bases and J gave up 5 bases; unmatched junction bases: 4. This CDR3 region has 13 residues. The CDR3 bases are TGTGCCAGCAGTTCTCAGGGGGAGACTGAAGCTTTCTTT. Translated, it gives CASSSQGETEAFF.

This clonotype has a handful of counts. The CDR3: CATSDPGLDTDTQYF. CDR3 nucleotides: TGTGCCACCAGTGATCCGGGACTAGACACAGATACGCAGTATTTT. This rearrangement joins TRBV24-1 to TRBJ2-3, with 8 bases fitting TRBD2. The germline CDR1 and CDR2 sequences are KGHDR and SFDVKD. Germline trimming cut 3 bases from V and 2 bases from J; bases unmatched to any gene: 3. The CDR3 covers 15 residues.

This chain links TRBV5-1 with TRBJ1-2; 10 bases line up with TRBD1. The CDR3 consists of 14 residues. V shed 4 bases and J 11 bases; nucleotides not matched to a gene: 11. Germline V gene lookup returns CDR1 SGHRS and CDR2 YFSETQ. The CDR3 sequence is CASSTDRGHVGYTF. CDR3 coding DNA: TGCGCCAGCAGCACTGACAGGGGGCATGTGGGATACACCTTC.

V gene TRBV5-8 combines with J gene TRBJ2-3, with 7 bases identical to TRBD1. Germline V gene data show CDR1 as SGHTS and CDR2 as YDEGEE. The V and J ends lost 4 bases and 3 bases, in that order; junction bases with no gene match: 11. CDR3 size: 16 residues. The DNA of the CDR3 is TGTGCCAGCAGCCCCGGGACAGCCAGTTTGACAGATACGCAGTATTTT. Its translation: CASSPGTASLTDTQYF. Drawing the rest from reference TRBV5-8 and TRBJ2-3, the complete variable domain is EAGVTQSPTHLIKTRGQQATLRCSPISGHTSVYWYQQALGLGLQFLLWYDEGEERNRGNFPPRFSGRQFPNYSSELNVNALELEDSALYLCASSPGTASLTDTQYFGPGTRLTVL.

The chain recombines TRBV28 with TRBJ1-4; unclear D gene. V dropped 3 bases and J dropped 8 bases, with 19 bases sitting between them. The CDR3 runs 16 residues. Germline V lookup: CDR1 MDHEN, CDR2 SYDVKM. The CDR3 protein is CASSFVWSALKEKLFF. The CDR3 region has the DNA TGTGCCAGCAGTTTTGTATGGTCAGCCCTTAAGGAAAAACTGTTTTTT.

This clonotype was observed a few times. The V gene is TRBV7-9, the J gene TRBJ1-5, with a possible D match to TRBD1 (6 bases). CDR3 size: 18 residues. Germline CDR1 SEHNR, CDR2 FQNEAQ (reference sequence). The V gene lost 4 bases and the J gene lost 3 bases, with 22 bases spanning the gap. The CDR3 spells CASSSEPQQGLDNQPQHF. Here the CDR3 DNA reads TGTGCCAGCAGCTCCGAACCACAACAGGGTCTCGACAATCAGCCCCAGCATTTT.

This clonotype is a singleton in its sample. The rearrangement links TRBV4-3 to TRBJ2-1; tentative D call: TRBD2 (5 bases). Trimming shortened V by 2 bases and J by 8 bases, and 19 bases separated the two germline ends. The CDR3 has 16 amino acids. CDR1 and CDR2 from the germline V gene are LGHNA and YSLEER. The DNA of the CDR3 is TGCGCCAGCAGCCAAATTAGCCCCCTAGCCGTGCATGAGCAGTTCTTC. Encoded protein: CASSQISPLAVHEQFF.

The rearrangement joins TRBV12-3 or TRBV12-4 to TRBJ2-7; maybe TRBD2 (7 bases). This CDR3 has 14 amino acids. Trimming pared 8 bases from V and 0 bases from J, leaving 14 bases between. CDR3 sequence: CASRRGGGSYEQYF. CDR3 DNA sequence: TGTGCCAGCCGGAGGGGGGGGGGCTCCTACGAGCAGTACTTC.

The chain has TRBV3-1 and TRBJ1-3; D ambiguous. Trimming shortened V by 1 base and J by 7 bases, and 2 bases separated the two germline ends. The CDR3 covers 11 residues. From germline, CDR1 is LGHDT and CDR2 YNNKEL (reference sequence). CDR3 DNA: TGTGCCAGCAGCCAAGCCAACACCATATATTTT. It specifies CASSQANTIYF.

Only a few counts were recorded for this clonotype. The rearrangement joins TRBV7-8 to TRBJ1-6; the D is unclear. This CDR3 is 13 amino acids long. V lost 2 bases and J 13 bases, leaving 12 bases between the germline ends. Per the germline V gene, CDR1 is SGHVS and CDR2 is FQNEAQ. CDR3 loop: CASSLYVESPLHF. The DNA for the CDR3 is TGTGCCAGCAGCTTATATGTCGAGAGTCCCCTCCACTTT.